The sequence of this TCR beta chain was determined in a study of OX40 agonist ivuxolimab in advanced cancers. Study-level background: Ivuxolimab, which targeted the costimulatory receptor OX40 (CD134), was an agonistic, fully human IgG2 monoclonal antibody. Intravenous ivuxolimab was administered to patients every 2 weeks at six dose levels: 0.01, 0.1, 0.3, 1.5, 3 and 10 mg/kg. Of the approximately 54 dose-escalation patients, hepatocellular carcinoma was present in approximately 20, melanoma in approximately 15, renal cell carcinoma in 9 and head and neck cancer in 9. The dose-escalation cohort was about 83% male with a mean age of about 65 years, ranging from roughly 20 to 80. Prior anti-PD-1, anti-PD-L1 or anti-CTLA-4 therapy was permitted, and checkpoint inhibitors had been received by less than 45% of dose-escalation patients. Partial responses were achieved by three dose-escalation patients, of whom one had hepatocellular carcinoma and two had cutaneous melanoma. The purpose of peripheral TCRbeta sequencing was to test whether ivuxolimab changed TCR sequence diversity and led to clonal T-cell expansion. The paper describes the monotherapy dose-escalation part (N = 52 patients) of the phase I trial of ivuxolimab. What the work shows at the level of the full study, not this receptor alone: Antigen specificity was not determined for the clonally expanded peripheral T cells. At doses from 0.1 to 3.0 mg/kg, clonal expansion was seen in both CD4+ and CD8+ blood T cells between baseline and week 6. Partial responders in the 0.1-3.0 mg/kg groups had among the lowest normalized peripheral clonal expansion, especially among CD8+ T cells. Low levels of normalized T-cell clonal expansion were also shown by some nonresponding patients. After ivuxolimab, more expanded clones were found on average in CD8+ T cells than in CD4+ T cells.

The trial excluded patients who had a history of autoimmune disease or who were on systemic immunosuppression. Peripheral blood for TCR sequencing was drawn from every dose cohort at baseline, at cycle 4 day 1 and at cycle 7 day 1. The samples were drawn from a first-in-human, open-label, multicenter phase I dose-escalation trial of ivuxolimab. Adults with locally advanced or metastatic melanoma, renal cell carcinoma, hepatocellular carcinoma or head and neck squamous cell carcinoma were enrolled in the trial. Before TCR sequencing, CD4+ and CD8+ T cells were separately sorted from peripheral blood. Genomic DNA was isolated from the sorted cells so that the TCRbeta CDR3 region could be sequenced. The immunoSEQ Assay was used for sequencing of TCRbeta CDR3 regions. TCRdb retrieved this table from immuneACCESS and kept in-frame rearrangements only. Not all clones are present; in checked studies, unresolved V genes account for under half, and no reason is known for the remainder. The sample table lists 53,000 or so clones, about four fifths of them with a count of one. The ten biggest clones cover 10% to 15% of the sample.

Regarding this clone: Its antigen is unknown. No qualities accompany the bases; no much larger clone lies one base away.

V lost 2 bases and J lost 0 bases, and the count of bases not matched to a germline gene is 2. The germline V gene sets CDR1 to KGHSH and CDR2 to LQKENI. The CDR3 goes from the cysteine to the phenylalanine over 16 residues. CDR3 DNA is the only sequence kept; it has 48 bases, read in frame from the first base. The sequences come from CD4+ or CD8+ T cells sorted from blood, collected in a trial of the OX40 agonist ivuxolimab. This receptor was obtained from an adult with an advanced solid tumor such as melanoma, head and neck, liver or kidney cancer. This chain joins TRBV18 to TRBJ2-3, with 10 central nucleotides matching TRBD2. The CDR3 amino acid sequence is: CASSPVAGGSTDTQYF. In nucleotide form, the sequence is TGTGCCAGCTCACCAGTAGCGGGAGGTAGCACAGATACGCAGTATTTT.